The 8 T cell receptor beta chains in this list originate from one sample, sequenced in a study of T cells after yellow fever vaccination. Each CDR3 protein is one row after TCRdb ran MiXCR on the 5' RACE reads. Among about 220,000 distinct CDR3 sequences listed, 3.2% were seen once. Sequencing was performed on CD4+ T cells sorted from PBMCs, taken 10 days after the yellow fever booster vaccination. The receptors shown here come from a man aged 18 to 29 who received the YFV17D yellow fever vaccine.

The CDR3 DNA reads TGTGCCAGCAGCCCGAGGACAGCGACCTCCTACGAGCAGTACTTC. It translates to CASSPRTATSYEQYF. The rearrangement links TRBV6-5 to TRBJ2-7, with D tentatively TRBD1 (6 bases). The V and J ends lost 6 bases and 0 bases respectively, with 15 bases between them. The CDR3 contains 15 residues. Per germline, CDR1 MNHEY and CDR2 SVGAGI.

This chain uses TRBV20-1 with TRBJ2-2; the D is unclear. Germline CDR1 DFQATT, CDR2 SNEGSKA (reference sequence). The CDR3 consists of 14 residues. The ends were cut back, 2 bases at V and 1 base at J, with 8 bases in the middle. The CDR3: CSARRLGNTGELFF. The CDR3 DNA follows: TGCAGTGCTAGAAGATTAGGGAACACCGGGGAGCTGTTTTTT.

This clonotype was counted ten times or more. The chain links TRBV21-1 to TRBJ2-5. TRBV21-1 counts as a pseudogene. CDR3 length equals 15 residues. The CDR3 sequence is CASSKDLQYQETQYF. CDR3 bases: TGTGCCAGCAGCAAGGACCTACAGTACCAAGAGACCCAGTACTTC.

This clonotype came up a few times. V usage is TRBV5-5 and J usage is TRBJ1-1; D is unresolved. Trimming pared 0 bases from V and 5 bases from J, leaving 14 bases between. This CDR3 region has 15 residues. From germline, CDR1 is SGHKS and CDR2 YYEKEE (reference sequence). CDR3 sequence: CASSLAMGLGTEAFF. In DNA, the CDR3 is TGTGCCAGCAGCTTGGCCATGGGCCTGGGGACTGAAGCTTTCTTT.

This clonotype was seen more than once but under ten times. CDR3 loop: CASNRDRVLQPQHF. Written as DNA, the CDR3 is TGTGCCAGTAACCGGGACAGGGTCCTTCAGCCCCAGCATTTT. The gene calls are TRBV19 and TRBJ1-5, with 9 bases aligning to TRBD1. Germline V gene data show CDR1 as LNHDA and CDR2 as SQIVND (reference sequence). CDR3 length equals 14 residues. V was pared by 7 bases and J by 6 bases, with 7 bases of the junction left unmatched.

This clonotype appeared many times. The chain has TRBV10-3 and TRBJ1-1, with 10 bases lining up with TRBD1. The germline V gene has CDR1 ENHRY and CDR2 SYGVKD. There are 14 residues in the CDR3. After removal of 8 bases from V and 2 bases from J, the junction contained 5 bases not matched to a gene. The CDR3 reads CAIGTTGGNTEAFF. The CDR3 bases are TGTGCCATCGGCACGACAGGGGGCAACACTGAAGCTTTCTTT.

This clonotype has only a few counts. This chain links TRBV10-3 with TRBJ2-7; D is ambiguous. This CDR3 has 12 residues. Germline V CDR1 and CDR2: ENHRY, SYGVKD. V was clipped by 11 bases and J by 5 bases, with 16 bases between them. The CDR3 DNA reads TGTGCCTCGACTGGCCTGGGCGACGAGCAGTACTTC. This codes for CASTGLGDEQYF.

The rearrangement uses TRBV5-1 and TRBJ2-1; 10 bases align to TRBD2. The V gene end was trimmed by 0 bases and the J gene end by 6 bases; junction bases not matched to a gene: 3. Germline assignment: CDR1 SGHRS and CDR2 YFSETQ. The CDR3 runs 15 residues. CDR3 nucleotides: TGCGCCAGCAGCTTGGATAGCGGGAGGCCCAATGAGCAGTTCTTC. It translates to CASSLDSGRPNEQFF.